This passage covers 9 T cell receptor beta chains from one sample sequenced in a study of Ad26.COV2.S vaccination and SARS-CoV-2 variants. Method: immunoSEQ multiplex PCR; TCRdb's copy keeps in-frame clones and lacks some. The sample gives more than 120,000 clones, 86% of which show up once; more than 4.5% is in the top ten. The specimen comprised peripheral blood, sampled after recovery from COVID-19. These TCRs come from a human donor who had recovered from COVID-19.

This chain joins TRBV28 and TRBJ1-2, with 8 nucleotides matching TRBD1. V lost 5 bases, J lost 4 bases, and 12 bases stayed unmatched. There are 16 residues in the CDR3. Germline V gives CDR1 MDHEN, CDR2 SYDVKM. The CDR3 bases are TGTGCCAGCAGTGCCCCTAGACAGGGGAGTAGCTATGGCTACACCTTC. Its translation: CASSAPRQGSSYGYTF.

The chain links TRBV3-1 (or the pseudogene TRBV3-2) to TRBJ2-3, with a weak D call TRBD2 (6 bases). CDR1 is LGHDT and CDR2 is YNNKEL in the germline V gene (reference sequence). The CDR3 is made up of 15 amino acids. Trimming took off 3 bases at V and 2 bases at J, with 12 bases between the two ends. CDR3 region: CASSQGGVITDTQYF. The CDR3 nucleotides read TGTGCCAGCAGCCAGGGCGGGGTCATCACAGATACGCAGTATTTT.

V usage is TRBV9 and J usage is TRBJ2-3; 7 nucleotides agree with TRBD2. Germline V CDR1 and CDR2: SGDLS, YYNGEE. The CDR3 extends over 14 amino acids. Unmatched junction bases numbered 8, after V lost 4 bases and J lost 6 bases. The CDR3 reads CASSLGAGVDTQYF. As DNA, the CDR3 is TGTGCCAGCAGCCTAGGTGCGGGGGTGGATACGCAGTATTTT. The complete variable domain, with remaining parts taken from reference TRBV9 and TRBJ2-3, reads DSGVTQTPKHLITATGQRVTLRCSPRSGDLSVYWYQQSLDQGLQFLIQYYNGEERAKGNILERFSAQQFPDLHSELNLSSLELGDSALYFCASSLGAGVDTQYFGPGTRLTVL.

V gene TRBV5-6 combines with J gene TRBJ2-1; TRBD2 matches at 10 bases. The CDR3 covers 15 residues. Germline V CDR1 and CDR2: SGHDT, YYEEEE. With 3 bases clipped from V and 4 bases from J, the junction kept 4 bases outside the gene matches. The CDR3 region has the DNA TGTGCCAGCAGCTCAGGGACTAGCGCTTACAATGAGCAGTTCTTC. It encodes CASSSGTSAYNEQFF.

The chain carries TRBV18 and TRBJ2-5, with TRBD1 as a possible D gene (6 bases). V lost 4 bases to trimming and J lost 5 bases, with 11 bases between them. This CDR3 comprises 13 residues. Germline loops: CDR1 KGHSH, CDR2 LQKENI. CDR3 residues: CASSQGQSETQYF. The CDR3 bases are TGTGCCAGCTCACAAGGACAGTCCGAGACCCAGTACTTC. The full variable domain, with the rest looked up from reference TRBV18 and TRBJ2-5, is NAGVMQNPRHLVRRRGQEARLRCSPMKGHSHVYWYRQLPEEGLKFMVYLQKENIIDESGMPKERFSAEFPKEGPSILRIQQVVRGDSAAYFCASSQGQSETQYFGPGTRLLVL.

The rearrangement joins TRBV28 to TRBJ1-2; a weak D match, TRBD1 (5 bases). V was shortened by 5 bases and J by 8 bases, with 15 bases between the two germline ends. CDR1 is MDHEN and CDR2 is SYDVKM in the germline V gene. CDR3 length: 13 residues. The CDR3 here is CASSTVGGDGYTF. CDR3 sequence (DNA): TGTGCCAGCAGTACAGTGGGGGGGGACGGCTACACCTTC.

The genes are TRBV28 and TRBJ2-7; D is ambiguous. Germline loops: CDR1 MDHEN, CDR2 SYDVKM. The V and J ends lost 6 bases and 3 bases respectively, with 12 bases between them. There are 13 residues in the CDR3. The chain's CDR3 is CASSSVGFYEQYF. CDR3 sequence (DNA): TGTGCCAGCAGCTCGGTAGGCTTCTACGAGCAGTACTTC.

The chain employs TRBV30 and TRBJ1-5, with D possibly TRBD1 on 5 matching bases. The CDR3 sequence is 19 residues long. Deletions cut 0 bases from V and 0 bases from J, with 21 bases between. Germline-derived CDR1 and CDR2 are GTSNPN and SVGIG (reference sequence). The CDR3 loop is CAWSVGPEGKGYSNQPQHF. CDR3 bases: TGTGCCTGGAGTGTAGGTCCGGAGGGGAAGGGTTATAGCAATCAGCCCCAGCATTTT.

The chain recombines TRBV7-9 with TRBJ1-4; D is perhaps TRBD1 (5 bases). The CDR3 contains 17 residues. The germline V gene has CDR1 SEHNR and CDR2 FQNEAQ (reference sequence). Between the trimmed V and J ends, which lost 2 bases and 4 bases, there was a span of 17 bases. CDR3 DNA sequence: TGTGCCAGCAGCTTACCCCGGGGCACTCTACATAATGAAAAACTGTTTTTT. As protein: CASSLPRGTLHNEKLFF. The full variable domain, in which reference TRBV7-9 and TRBJ1-4 provide the parts outside the CDR3, is DTGVSQNPRHKITKRGQNVTFRCDPISEHNRLYWYRQTLGQGPEFLTYFQNEAQLEKSRLLSDRFSAERPKGSFSTLEIQRTEQGDSAMYLCASSLPRGTLHNEKLFFGSGTQLSVL.